This TCR beta chain was sequenced for a study of shared clonotypes between healthy human individuals. Study information: Every donor yielded three CD4 naive, three CD4 memory, two CD8 naive and one CD8 memory plate. Study-level points and caveats: Of the naive CD4 clonotypes, approximately 5% were shared across a handful of donors.

Over several immunoSEQ plates, each subset's genomic DNA was distributed in even portions. Generated by immunoSEQ multiplex PCR, the TCRdb table keeps only in-frame clones and is missing some. Altogether under 650,000 clones are present, 96% being singletons, with the ten largest covering approximately 0.06%. Comments on this clone: What it recognizes is unknown.

The V gene lost 3 bases and the J gene lost 8 bases, with 7 bases spanning the gap. CDR1 and CDR2 (germline): DFQATT, SNEGSKA (reference sequence). This CDR3 region has 11 residues. Sequences were obtained from naive CD4+ T cells sorted from blood. Subset indicated: CD45RA+ positively selected. The origin of this receptor is a woman in her thirties in good health. V gene TRBV20-1 combines with J gene TRBJ2-2; D gene uncertain. The CDR3: CSASRVGELFF. CDR3 nucleotide sequence: TGCAGTGCTAGTAGGGTTGGGGAGCTGTTTTTT.